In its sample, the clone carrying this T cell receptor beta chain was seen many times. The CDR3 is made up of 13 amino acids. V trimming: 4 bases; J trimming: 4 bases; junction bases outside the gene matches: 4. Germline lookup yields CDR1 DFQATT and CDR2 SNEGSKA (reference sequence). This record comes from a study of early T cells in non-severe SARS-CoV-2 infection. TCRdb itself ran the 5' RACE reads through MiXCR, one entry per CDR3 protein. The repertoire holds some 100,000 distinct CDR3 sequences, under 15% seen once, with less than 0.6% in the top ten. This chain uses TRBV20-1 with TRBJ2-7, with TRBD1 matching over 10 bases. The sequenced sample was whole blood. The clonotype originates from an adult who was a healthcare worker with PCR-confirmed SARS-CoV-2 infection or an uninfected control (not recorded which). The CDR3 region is CSATTGGGYEQYV. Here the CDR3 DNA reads TGCAGTGCTACGACAGGGGGCGGGTACGAGCAGTACGTC.